This TCR beta chain came from a study of shared clonotypes between healthy human individuals. The assay was immunoSEQ multiplex PCR, and TCRdb's table has in-frame clones only and misses some. The sample shows nearly 1 million clones, around 80% of them seen only once. Germline assignment: CDR1 LNHDA and CDR2 SQIVND (reference sequence). This CDR3 has 12 residues. The V gene lost 8 bases and the J gene lost 7 bases, with 14 bases spanning the gap. The sequence was collected from a man aged 18 to 29 in good health. The chain has TRBV19 and TRBJ1-1; D is perhaps TRBD1 (5 bases). Sequenced sample: memory CD4+ T cells sorted from blood. Subset denoted: CD45RA-negative fraction. As DNA, the CDR3 is TGTGCCAGTTGCATAGGGGTTGGTGAAGCTTTCTTT. Its translation is CASCIGVGEAFF.